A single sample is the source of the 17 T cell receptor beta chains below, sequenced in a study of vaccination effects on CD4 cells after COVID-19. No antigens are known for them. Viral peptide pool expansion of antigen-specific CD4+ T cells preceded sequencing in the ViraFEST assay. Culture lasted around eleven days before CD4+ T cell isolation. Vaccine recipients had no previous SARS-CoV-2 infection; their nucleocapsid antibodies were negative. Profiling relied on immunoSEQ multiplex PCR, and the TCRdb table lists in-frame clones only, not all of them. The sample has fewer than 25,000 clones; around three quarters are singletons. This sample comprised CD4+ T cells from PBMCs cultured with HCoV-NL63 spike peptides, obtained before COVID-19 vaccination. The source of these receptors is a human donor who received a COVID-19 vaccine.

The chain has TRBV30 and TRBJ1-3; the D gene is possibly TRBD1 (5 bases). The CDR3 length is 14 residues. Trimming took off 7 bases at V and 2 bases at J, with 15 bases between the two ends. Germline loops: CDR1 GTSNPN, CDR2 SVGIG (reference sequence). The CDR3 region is CASRQKVTGNTIYF. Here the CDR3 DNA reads TGTGCCTCAAGACAGAAAGTAACTGGAAACACCATATATTTT. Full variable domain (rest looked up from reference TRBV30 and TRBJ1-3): SQTIHQWPATLVQPVGSPLSLECTVEGTSNPNLYWYRQAAGRGLQLLFYSVGIGQISSEVPQNLSASRPQDRQFILSSKKLLLSDSGFYLCASRQKVTGNTIYFGEGSWLTVV.

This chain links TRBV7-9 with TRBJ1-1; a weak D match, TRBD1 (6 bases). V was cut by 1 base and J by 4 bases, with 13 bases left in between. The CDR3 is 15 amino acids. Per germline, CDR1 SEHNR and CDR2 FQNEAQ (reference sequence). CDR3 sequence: CASSLERGGTTEAFF. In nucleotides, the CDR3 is TGTGCCAGCAGCTTAGAGAGGGGGGGGACCACTGAAGCTTTCTTT. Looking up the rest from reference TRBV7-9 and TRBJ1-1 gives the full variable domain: DTGVSQNPRHKITKRGQNVTFRCDPISEHNRLYWYRQTLGQGPEFLTYFQNEAQLEKSRLLSDRFSAERPKGSFSTLEIQRTEQGDSAMYLCASSLERGGTTEAFFGQGTRLTVV.

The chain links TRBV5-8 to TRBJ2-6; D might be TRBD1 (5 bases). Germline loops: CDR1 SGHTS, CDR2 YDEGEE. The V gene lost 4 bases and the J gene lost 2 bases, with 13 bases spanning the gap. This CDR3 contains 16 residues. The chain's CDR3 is CASSLGWGAGANVLTF. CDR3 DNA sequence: TGTGCCAGCAGCCTTGGGTGGGGCGCTGGGGCCAACGTCCTGACTTTC.

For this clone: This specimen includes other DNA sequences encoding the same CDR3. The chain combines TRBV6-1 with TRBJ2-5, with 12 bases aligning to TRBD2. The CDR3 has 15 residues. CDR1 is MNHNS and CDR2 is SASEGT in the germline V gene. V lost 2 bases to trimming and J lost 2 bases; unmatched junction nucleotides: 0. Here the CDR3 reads CASSELAGGQETQYF. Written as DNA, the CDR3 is TGTGCCAGCAGTGAACTAGCGGGGGGGCAAGAGACCCAGTACTTC.

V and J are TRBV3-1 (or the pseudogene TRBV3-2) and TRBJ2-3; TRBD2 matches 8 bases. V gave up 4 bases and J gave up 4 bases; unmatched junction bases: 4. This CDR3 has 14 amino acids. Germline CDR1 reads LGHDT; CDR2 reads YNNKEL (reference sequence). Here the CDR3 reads CASSPGTRSDTQYF. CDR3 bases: TGTGCCAGCAGCCCCGGGACTAGATCAGATACGCAGTATTTT.

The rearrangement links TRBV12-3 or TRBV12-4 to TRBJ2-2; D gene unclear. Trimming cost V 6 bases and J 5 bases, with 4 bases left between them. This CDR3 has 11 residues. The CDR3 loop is CASRMTGELFF. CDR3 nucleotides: TGTGCCAGCAGAATGACCGGGGAGCTGTTTTTT.

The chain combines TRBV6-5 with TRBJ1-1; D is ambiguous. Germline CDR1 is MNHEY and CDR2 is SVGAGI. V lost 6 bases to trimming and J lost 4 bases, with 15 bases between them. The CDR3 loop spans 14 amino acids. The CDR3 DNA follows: TGTGCCAGCAGCGATATACAAGGGTTCACTGAAGCTTTCTTT. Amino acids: CASSDIQGFTEAFF.

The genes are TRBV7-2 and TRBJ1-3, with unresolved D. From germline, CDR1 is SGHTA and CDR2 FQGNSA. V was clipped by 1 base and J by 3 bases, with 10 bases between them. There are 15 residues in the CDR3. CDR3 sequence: CASSLGAGGGNTIYF. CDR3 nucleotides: TGTGCCAGCAGCTTAGGTGCGGGTGGTGGAAACACCATATATTTT.

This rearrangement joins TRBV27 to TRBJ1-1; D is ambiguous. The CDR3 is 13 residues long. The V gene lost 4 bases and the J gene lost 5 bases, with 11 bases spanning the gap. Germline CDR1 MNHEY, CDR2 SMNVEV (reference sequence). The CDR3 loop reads CASSWSRLTEAFF. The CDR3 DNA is TGTGCCAGCAGTTGGTCACGTCTGACTGAAGCTTTCTTT.

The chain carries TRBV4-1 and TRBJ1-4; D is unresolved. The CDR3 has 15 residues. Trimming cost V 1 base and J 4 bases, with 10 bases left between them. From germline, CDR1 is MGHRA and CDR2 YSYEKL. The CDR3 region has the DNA TGCGCCAGCAGCCAAGGCGGTTGGGGTAATGAAAAACTGTTTTTT. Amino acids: CASSQGGWGNEKLFF.

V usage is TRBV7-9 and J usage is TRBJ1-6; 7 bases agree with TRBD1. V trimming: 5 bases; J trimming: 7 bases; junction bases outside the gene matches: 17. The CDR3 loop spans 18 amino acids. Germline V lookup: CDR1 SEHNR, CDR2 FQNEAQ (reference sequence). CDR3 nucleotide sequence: TGTGCCAGCAGCACCCGTGGGGTGACAGGGACAACGAATTCACCCCTCCACTTT. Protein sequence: CASSTRGVTGTTNSPLHF. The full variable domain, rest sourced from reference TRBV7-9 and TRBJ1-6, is DTGVSQNPRHKITKRGQNVTFRCDPISEHNRLYWYRQTLGQGPEFLTYFQNEAQLEKSRLLSDRFSAERPKGSFSTLEIQRTEQGDSAMYLCASSTRGVTGTTNSPLHFGNGTRLTVT.

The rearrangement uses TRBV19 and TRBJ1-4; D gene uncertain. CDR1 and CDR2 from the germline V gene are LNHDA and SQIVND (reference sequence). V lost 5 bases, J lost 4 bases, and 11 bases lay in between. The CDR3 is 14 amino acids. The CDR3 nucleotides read TGTGCCAGTAGTCTGGGCAGTTATAATGAAAAACTGTTTTTT. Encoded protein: CASSLGSYNEKLFF.

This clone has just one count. The CDR3 sequence: CASSEQANTGELFF. The DNA for the CDR3 is TGTGCCAGTAGTGAGCAGGCGAACACCGGGGAGCTGTTTTTT. The chain is built from TRBV19 and TRBJ2-2; no firm D call. The CDR3 has 14 residues. Trimming took off 5 bases at V and 0 bases at J, with 7 bases between the two ends. Looked up from germline, CDR1 is LNHDA and CDR2 is SQIVND (reference sequence).

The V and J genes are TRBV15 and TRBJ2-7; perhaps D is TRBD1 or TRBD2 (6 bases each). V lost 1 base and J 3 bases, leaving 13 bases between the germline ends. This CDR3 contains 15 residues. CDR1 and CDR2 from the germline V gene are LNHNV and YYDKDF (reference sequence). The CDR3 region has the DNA TGTGCCACCAGCAGAGGGGGGGCGGACTACTACGAGCAGTACTTC. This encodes CATSRGGADYYEQYF.

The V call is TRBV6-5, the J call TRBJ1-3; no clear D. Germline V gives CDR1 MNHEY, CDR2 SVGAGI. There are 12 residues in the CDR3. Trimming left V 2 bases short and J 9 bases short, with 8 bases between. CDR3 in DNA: TGTGCCAGCAGTTACAATCAAGCCACCATATATTTT. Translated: CASSYNQATIYF.

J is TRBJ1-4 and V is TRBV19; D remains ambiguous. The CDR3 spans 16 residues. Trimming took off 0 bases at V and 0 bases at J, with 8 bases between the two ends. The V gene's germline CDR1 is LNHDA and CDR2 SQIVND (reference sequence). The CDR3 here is CASSIDAGATNEKLFF. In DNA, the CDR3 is TGTGCCAGTAGTATAGATGCGGGAGCAACTAATGAAAAACTGTTTTTT.

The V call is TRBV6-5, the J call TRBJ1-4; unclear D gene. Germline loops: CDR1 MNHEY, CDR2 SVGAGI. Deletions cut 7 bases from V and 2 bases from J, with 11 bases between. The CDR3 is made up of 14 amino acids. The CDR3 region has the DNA TGTGCCAGCAAGAGCAGGAGGACTAATGAAAAACTGTTTTTT. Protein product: CASKSRRTNEKLFF.